The 6 T cell receptor beta chains below were found in one sample sequenced in a study of CD8 T cells in Susac syndrome. After extraction with the RNeasy kit, 0.5 to 1 ug of the RNA was reverse transcribed using random hexamers. Via MiXCR, TCRdb re-called the immunoSEQ multiplex PCR reads, giving one row per CDR3 protein. Of 150,000 to 200,000 distinct CDR3 sequences in the sample, around 93% were seen once. The sample consisted of CD8+ T cells from PBMCs. Source of these receptors: a human donor with Susac syndrome.

The genes are TRBV10-3 and TRBJ2-3; TRBD1 or TRBD2 may be the D gene (5 bases each). The V end was cut by 10 bases, the J end by 0 bases, with 14 bases between. The CDR3 consists of 14 residues. Per the germline V gene, CDR1 is ENHRY and CDR2 is SYGVKD. Written as DNA, the CDR3 is TGTGCCACCTCTCCGGGGCTGAGCACAGATACGCAGTATTTT. This encodes CATSPGLSTDTQYF.

CDR3 region: CAWSQGGDTEAFF. Written as DNA, the CDR3 is TGTGCCTGGAGTCAGGGCGGAGACACTGAAGCTTTCTTT. The chain combines TRBV30 with TRBJ1-1; D may be TRBD1 (5 bases). With 2 bases removed from V and 3 bases from J, the gap between germline ends came to 10 bases. Germline lookup yields CDR1 GTSNPN and CDR2 SVGIG (reference sequence). CDR3 length equals 13 residues.

V and J are TRBV7-3 and TRBJ2-5, with D perhaps TRBD2 (7 bases). With 2 bases removed from V and 1 base from J, the gap between germline ends came to 17 bases. The CDR3 covers 17 residues. Per germline, CDR1 SGHTA and CDR2 FQGTGA. In DNA form, the CDR3 reads TGTGCCAGCAGCTTATCTGGTGGAGGGGGGGCCCAAGAGACCCAGTACTTC. It translates to CASSLSGGGGAQETQYF.

The CDR3 loop is CASSQTPGTEAFF. As DNA, the CDR3 is TGTGCCAGCAGCCAAACCCCAGGGACTGAAGCTTTCTTT. The chain combines TRBV3-1 with TRBJ1-1; tentative D call: TRBD1 (5 bases). The V end was cut by 2 bases, the J end by 5 bases, with 9 bases between. CDR1 and CDR2 (germline): LGHDT, YNNKEL (reference sequence). The CDR3 is 13 residues long.

The chain recombines TRBV7-3 with TRBJ2-1, with 7 bases lining up with TRBD1. Germline V gene data show CDR1 as SGHTA and CDR2 as FQGTGA. V shed 2 bases, J shed 5 bases, and the junction held 3 bases outside the gene matches. This CDR3 is 14 amino acids long. CDR3 sequence reads: CASSLEGANNEQFF. CDR3 in DNA: TGTGCCAGCAGCTTAGAGGGGGCGAACAATGAGCAGTTCTTC.

This clonotype occurred a few times. V and J are TRBV2 and TRBJ2-7; TRBD1 might be the D (5 bases). The V and J ends lost 2 bases and 3 bases respectively, with 5 bases between them. Looked up from germline, CDR1 is SNHLY and CDR2 is FYNNEI. This CDR3 contains 12 residues. CDR3 DNA sequence: TGTGCCAGCAGTGAACAGGGCTACGAGCAGTACTTC. It yields the protein CASSEQGYEQYF.